Listed below are T cell receptor beta chains from one sample, sequenced in a study of CD8+ T cells in alopecia areata. Some clones are missing from TCRdb's copy, which holds only in-frame ones; the method was immunoSEQ multiplex PCR. Of approximately 150,000 clones in the sample, 55% are singletons; the top ten hold 4.8%. The specimen was CD4+ T cells sorted from blood. These receptor sequences come from a human donor in good health. The CDR3 runs from the conserved cysteine through the conserved F or W.

v_gene	j_gene	CDR3aa
TRBV29-1	TRBJ2-2	CSVGTRHAGELFF
TRBV27	TRBJ1-2	CASSFSGQSGHGYTF
TRBV4-1	TRBJ2-7	CASSQAAGSKQYF
TRBV2	TRBJ2-6	CASSEYESTNVLTF
TRBV5-6	TRBJ1-1	CASSLVRDRVEIGAFF
TRBV7-2	TRBJ1-2	CASSIHTDGGYTF
TRBV2	TRBJ2-1	CASRRTTDSYNEQFF
TRBV30	TRBJ2-3	CAWSKSGSDTQYF
TRBV14	TRBJ2-5	CASSQDHRDQETQYF
TRBV2	TRBJ2-7	CASTRAISYEQYF
TRBV4-1	TRBJ1-5	CASSQGPGQGTNQPQHF
TRBV6-5	TRBJ2-2	CASSYNWKINTGELFF
TRBV5-6	TRBJ1-2	CASSLAGQGNYGYTF
TRBV2	TRBJ2-7	CASRIWGYEQYF
TRBV7-2	TRBJ2-7	CASSLGWREQYF
TRBV5-1	TRBJ2-1	CASSVAGEQFF
TRBV10-3	TRBJ2-1	CAISPGQGHNEQFF
TRBV10-3	TRBJ2-3	CAINGDSSTDTQYF
TRBV5-4	TRBJ2-1	CASTVAGAWYNEQFF
TRBV5-4	TRBJ2-1	CASSVGLAGMGDEQFF
TRBV10-3	TRBJ2-7	CAISTAYEQYF